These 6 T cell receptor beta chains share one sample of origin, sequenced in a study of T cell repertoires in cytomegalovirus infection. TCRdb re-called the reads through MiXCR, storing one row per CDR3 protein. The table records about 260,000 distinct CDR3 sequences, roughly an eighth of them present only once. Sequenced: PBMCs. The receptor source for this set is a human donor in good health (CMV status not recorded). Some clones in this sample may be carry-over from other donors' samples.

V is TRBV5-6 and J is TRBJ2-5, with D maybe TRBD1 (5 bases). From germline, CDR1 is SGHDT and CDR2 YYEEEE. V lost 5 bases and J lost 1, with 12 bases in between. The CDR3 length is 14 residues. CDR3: CASRLQGGQETQYF. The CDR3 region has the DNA TGTGCCAGCAGACTCCAGGGTGGCCAAGAGACCCAGTACTTC.

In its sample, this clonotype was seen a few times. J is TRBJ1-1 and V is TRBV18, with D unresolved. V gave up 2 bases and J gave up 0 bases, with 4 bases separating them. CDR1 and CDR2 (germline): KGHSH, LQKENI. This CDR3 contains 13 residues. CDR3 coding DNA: TGTGCCAGCTCACCAATGGTGAACACTGAAGCTTTCTTT. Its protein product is CASSPMVNTEAFF.

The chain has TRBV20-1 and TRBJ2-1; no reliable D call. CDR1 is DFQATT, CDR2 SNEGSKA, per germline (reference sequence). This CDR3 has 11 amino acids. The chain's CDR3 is CTVGEGNEQFF. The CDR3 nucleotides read TGCACCGTGGGTGAAGGGAATGAGCAGTTCTTC.

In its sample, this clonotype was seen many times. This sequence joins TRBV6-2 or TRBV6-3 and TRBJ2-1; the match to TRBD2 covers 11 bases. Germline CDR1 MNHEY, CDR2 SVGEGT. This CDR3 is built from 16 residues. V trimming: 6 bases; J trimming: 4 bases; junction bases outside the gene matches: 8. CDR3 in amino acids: CASSQRTSGLYNEQFF. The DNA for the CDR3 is TGTGCCAGCAGCCAACGGACTAGCGGGCTATACAATGAGCAGTTCTTC.

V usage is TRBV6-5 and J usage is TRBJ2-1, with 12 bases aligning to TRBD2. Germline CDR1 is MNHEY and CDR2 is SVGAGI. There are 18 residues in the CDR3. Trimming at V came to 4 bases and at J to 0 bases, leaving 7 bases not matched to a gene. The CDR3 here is CASSSGTSGSRSYNEQFF. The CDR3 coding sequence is TGTGCCAGCAGTTCCGGGACTAGCGGGTCCCGCTCCTACAATGAGCAGTTCTTC.

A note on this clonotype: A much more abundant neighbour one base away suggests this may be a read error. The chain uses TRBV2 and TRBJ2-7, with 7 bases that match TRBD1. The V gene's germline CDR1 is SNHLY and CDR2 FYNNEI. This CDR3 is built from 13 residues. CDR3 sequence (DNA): TGTGCCAGCAGGGATACAGGGGCAGGCGAGCAGCACTTC. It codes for CASRDTGAGEQHF.